Here is one T cell receptor (beta chain) with its context. Here immunoSEQ multiplex PCR was the method, and the copy in TCRdb shows in-frame clones only, minus some. The sample contains around 180,000 clones, over 70% of which appear only once. The data were taken from a study of T cell responses to AZD1222 COVID-19 vaccine. This TCR was recovered from an adult in good health. The sequences come from peripheral blood, collected on day 0 of MenACWY control vaccination.

The CDR3 bases are TGTGCCAGCAGCGCTACAGGGTTTTTTGCTTTCTTT. It codes for CASSATGFFAFF. The J gene is TRBJ1-1, the V gene TRBV7-9, with a weak D call TRBD1 (6 bases). The CDR3 covers 12 residues. Germline CDR1 is SEHNR and CDR2 is FQNEAQ (reference sequence). Trimming stripped 5 bases from V and 11 bases from J, with 15 bases between.